This T cell receptor beta chain emerged from a study of beta chain features in type 1 diabetes. The overall study: Age and gender were similar between patients and healthy donors, as were cell yields. General study points: Patients with type 1 diabetes carried fewer insertions and had more deletions at their VDJ junctions.

CD4+ cells of the naive, central memory, regulatory and stem cell-like memory types were sorted via CD45RO/CCR7/CD25/CD127/CD95/CD27. Expressed TCRB transcripts were sequenced because the entire RNA isolate underwent reverse transcription. Samples of naive, central memory and regulatory T cells yielded a mean of around 3.4 million reads. Using immunoSEQ multiplex PCR, the repertoire was profiled, and TCRdb retains in-frame clones only, with some absent. The sample lists 970,000 or so clones, 15% to 20% seen once, with around 0.02% in the top ten. This CDR3 contains 17 residues. Trimming cost V 4 bases and J 0 bases, with 16 bases left between them. Germline CDR1 is LGHNA and CDR2 is YNFKEQ. This clone was detected a few times. Its antigen remains unidentified.

The chain links TRBV4-2 to TRBJ2-1; the D gene is possibly TRBD2 (5 bases). Sequenced sample: naive CD4+ T cells from blood. The origin of this receptor is a woman younger than 30 in good health. Here the CDR3 reads CASSPIPHGSSYNEQFF. CDR3 in DNA: TGTGCCAGCAGCCCGATTCCCCATGGGAGCTCCTACAATGAGCAGTTCTTC.